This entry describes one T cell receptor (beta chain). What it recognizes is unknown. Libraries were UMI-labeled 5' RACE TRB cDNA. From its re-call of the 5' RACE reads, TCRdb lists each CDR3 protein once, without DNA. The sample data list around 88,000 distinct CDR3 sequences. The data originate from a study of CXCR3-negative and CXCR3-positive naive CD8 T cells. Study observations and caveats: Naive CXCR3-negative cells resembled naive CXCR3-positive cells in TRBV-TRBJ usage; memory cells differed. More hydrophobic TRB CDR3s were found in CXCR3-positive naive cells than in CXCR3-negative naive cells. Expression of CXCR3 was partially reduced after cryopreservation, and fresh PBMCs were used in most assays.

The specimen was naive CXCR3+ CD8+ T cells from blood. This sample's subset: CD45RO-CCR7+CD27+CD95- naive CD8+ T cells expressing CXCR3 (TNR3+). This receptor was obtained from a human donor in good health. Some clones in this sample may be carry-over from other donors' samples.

Here the CDR3 reads CASSRRGNYEQYF. This sequence joins TRBV7-6 and TRBJ2-7; TCRdb gives TRBD1 as the D gene, but with no DNA this cannot be confirmed. From germline, CDR1 is SGHVS and CDR2 FNYEAQ. The length of the CDR3 is 13 residues.